This entry concerns a single T cell receptor beta chain. The target antigen is unknown. These data come from a study of graft-versus-host responses after intestinal transplantation. Study as a whole: Transplantation in recipients was multivisceral, liver-intestinal, or isolated intestinal. Findings of the study overall: Allografts carried high graft-versus-host to host-versus-graft clonal ratios in patients having graft-donor T cell macrochimerism.

The repertoire was sequenced with immunoSEQ multiplex PCR; TCRdb's copy has only in-frame clones and lacks some. Of roughly 80,000 clones in the sample, roughly 90% are singletons; the top ten hold roughly 0.7%. Unmatched junction bases numbered 7, after V lost 3 bases and J lost 12 bases. Germline-derived CDR1 and CDR2 are SGHAT and FQNNGV. This CDR3 region has 13 residues. This sequence originates from a human patient who received an intestinal transplant, so some T cells may come from the graft donor. The material sequenced was PBMCs, taken 98 days after intestinal transplantation. The chain is built from TRBV11-2 and TRBJ2-1; the match to TRBD2 covers 8 bases. CDR3 nucleotide sequence: TGTGCCAGCAGCTTGAGCCGGGGGGGTGTGCAGTTCTTC. It codes for CASSLSRGGVQFF.